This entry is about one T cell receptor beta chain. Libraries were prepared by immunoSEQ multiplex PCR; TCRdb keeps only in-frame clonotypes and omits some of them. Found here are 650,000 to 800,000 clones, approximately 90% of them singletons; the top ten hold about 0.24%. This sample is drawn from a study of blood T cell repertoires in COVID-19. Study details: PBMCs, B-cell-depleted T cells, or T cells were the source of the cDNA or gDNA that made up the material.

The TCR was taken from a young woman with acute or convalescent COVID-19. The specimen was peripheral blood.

The CDR3 DNA reads TGTGCCATCCGGACTAGCGGGGAGACTAATGAGCAGTTCTTC. Translating gives CAIRTSGETNEQFF. The chain has TRBV7-9 and TRBJ2-1; 12 bases agree with TRBD2. The germline gives CDR1 SEHNR, CDR2 FQNEAQ (reference sequence). The CDR3 runs to 14 residues. V shed 10 bases, J shed 7 bases, and the junction held 8 bases outside the gene matches.